Listed here is a single T cell receptor (beta chain). The antigen is not known. Germline assignment: CDR1 MNHNS and CDR2 SASEGT. This CDR3 comprises 12 residues. The V end lost 6 bases, the J end lost 1 base, and 6 bases lay between the germline ends. The primer mix had 60 Vbeta and 13 Jbeta primers. Produced via immunoSEQ multiplex PCR; TCRdb's table is partial and in-frame only. This sample carries more than 95,000 clones, roughly 80% of them seen once, and the ten largest clones take 4.9%. This sample was included in a study of cytomegalovirus exposure and HLA in healthy donors. The study's findings and limits: The HLA-A and HLA-B alleles of most subjects were reportedly predicted accurately from TCR beta sequences. Per published reports, the classifier diagnosed cytomegalovirus status with high specificity and sensitivity. The authors enumerated 150 to 200 TCR beta chains as linked to cytomegalovirus. In a later analysis, V- and J-gene trimming of beta chains associated with a DCLRE1C missense variant, replicated independently.

This chain joins TRBV6-1 and TRBJ1-1; D remains ambiguous. Material: PBMCs. The clonotype comes from a man aged 50 to 60 in good health and CMV-seropositive. CDR3 DNA: TGTGCCAGCAGATTTCAGAACACTGAAGCTTTCTTT. This sequence encodes CASRFQNTEAFF.